A single sample is the source of the 4 T cell receptor beta chains below, sequenced in a study of T-cell reconstitution after alpha-beta-depleted transplantation in children. Molecular barcoding with unique molecular identifiers was used for the TCRbeta library. TCRdb analysed the PCR reads with MiXCR anew, one entry per CDR3 protein. This sample has 17,000 or so distinct CDR3 sequences, with around an eighth found just once. The material was PBMCs, mostly from graft donor cells, obtained 180 days after TCRalphabeta/CD19-depleted stem cell transplant. Every receptor here comes from a boy under three years old who had a stem cell transplant for Wiskott-Aldrich syndrome, so the T cells may come from the graft donor.

A few counts support this clonotype. The V and J genes are TRBV10-3 and TRBJ1-1; possibly TRBD1 for D (6 bases). The CDR3 has 16 amino acids. Germline V gives CDR1 ENHRY, CDR2 SYGVKD. V was pared by 3 bases and J by 5 bases, with 19 bases between. CDR3 sequence: CAISEWVGGQRTEAFF. The CDR3 DNA sequence: TGTGCCATCAGTGAATGGGTGGGGGGGCAGCGGACTGAAGCTTTCTTT.

In this sample, this clonotype turned up a few times. V gene TRBV19 combines with J gene TRBJ2-7; TRBD1 might be the D (6 bases). This CDR3 has 14 amino acids. The V gene lost 8 bases and the J gene lost 2 bases, with 16 bases spanning the gap. Per the germline V gene, CDR1 is LNHDA and CDR2 is SQIVND (reference sequence). Written as DNA, the CDR3 is TGTGCCAGTCGCCAACAGGGAACCACCTACGAGCAGTACTTC. This encodes CASRQQGTTYEQYF.

This clonotype was seen a few times. The rearrangement uses TRBV9 and TRBJ2-7; D unclear. The length of the CDR3 is 12 residues. V lost 3 bases to trimming and J lost 4 bases, with 8 bases between them. Germline CDR1 SGDLS, CDR2 YYNGEE. In nucleotides, the CDR3 is TGTGCCAGCAGCGGGGATGGGTACGAGCAGTACTTC. It encodes CASSGDGYEQYF.

CDR3 nucleotide sequence: TGCGCCAGCGTTAGCGGGAGGGAAGGGTACGAGCAGTACTTC. It encodes CASVSGREGYEQYF. The chain carries TRBV5-1 and TRBJ2-7, with 11 nucleotides matching TRBD2. There are 14 residues in the CDR3. V was pared by 7 bases and J by 4 bases, with 7 bases of the junction left unmatched. The germline V gene has CDR1 SGHRS and CDR2 YFSETQ.